This passage covers 11 T cell receptor beta chains from one sample sequenced in a study of Ad26.COV2.S vaccination and SARS-CoV-2 variants. The treatment was: around 19 received Ad26.COV2.S at low or high dose, single or two shots; about five received placebo; per-sample allocation not given. All samples were drawn on day 63, counting from the first vaccine or placebo injection. Clones were sequenced by immunoSEQ multiplex PCR, and TCRdb holds only the in-frame ones, with some missing. The table shows 400,000 to 500,000 clones, with roughly nine tenths occurring only once. The sequencing used peripheral blood, collected in a trial of Ad26.COV2.S vaccine versus placebo. Every receptor here comes from a person between 18 and 60 years old who received the Ad26.COV2.S COVID-19 vaccine or a placebo.

This chain links TRBV6-5 with TRBJ2-5; 11 nucleotides align to TRBD2. Germline-derived CDR1 and CDR2 are MNHEY and SVGAGI. The CDR3 is 15 amino acids. Trimming removed 5 bases from V and 1 base from J; junction bases left unmatched: 3. CDR3 sequence: CASSPGLAVQETQYF. CDR3 DNA sequence: TGTGCCAGCAGTCCGGGACTAGCGGTCCAAGAGACCCAGTACTTC.

The V call is TRBV2, the J call TRBJ1-1; no definite D call. Trimming shortened V by 8 bases and J by 5 bases, and 21 bases separated the two germline ends. CDR1 SNHLY and CDR2 FYNNEI come from the germline V gene. This CDR3 comprises 15 residues. CDR3 DNA sequence: TGTGCCAGCGCCTCCGCACCCCCTGGGGAAACTGAAGCTTTCTTT. It is translated as CASASAPPGETEAFF.

In DNA form, the CDR3 reads TGTGCCAGCAGCTTTTATATCACTGAAGCTTTCTTT. The encoded protein is CASSFYITEAFF. This rearrangement joins TRBV7-2 to TRBJ1-1; D is undetermined. V was pared by 3 bases and J by 4 bases, with 6 bases between. Germline V gives CDR1 SGHTA, CDR2 FQGNSA. This CDR3 has 12 amino acids.

The chain is built from TRBV6-5 and TRBJ1-2; maybe TRBD1 (5 bases). Deletions cut 5 bases from V and 3 bases from J, with 13 bases between. Germline V gives CDR1 MNHEY, CDR2 SVGAGI. This CDR3 is built from 14 residues. DNA of the CDR3: TGTGCCAGCAGTCCATCAACAGGAGACTATGGCTACACCTTC. Protein: CASSPSTGDYGYTF.

The chain is built from TRBV19 and TRBJ2-1; D call uncertain. V dropped 6 bases and J dropped 10 bases, with 13 bases sitting between them. The CDR3 consists of 12 residues. CDR1 is LNHDA, CDR2 SQIVND, per germline (reference sequence). This CDR3 is CASRLGVEEQFF. The CDR3 DNA reads as TGTGCCAGTAGGCTGGGTGTAGAGGAGCAGTTCTTC.

The chain employs TRBV5-5 and TRBJ1-6, with D possibly matching TRBD1 (6 bases). V lost 2 bases, J lost 10 bases, and 22 bases lay in between. The CDR3 is 17 amino acids. CDR1 SGHKS and CDR2 YYEKEE come from the germline V gene (reference sequence). Written as DNA, the CDR3 is TGTGCCAGCAGCTTTTACAACAGGGTGTCGTCCCCGTCACCCCTCCACTTT. Amino acids: CASSFYNRVSSPSPLHF. The full variable domain, in which reference TRBV5-5 and TRBJ1-6 provide the parts outside the CDR3, is DAGVTQSPTHLIKTRGQQVTLRCSPISGHKSVSWYQQVLGQGPQFIFQYYEKEERGRGNFPDRFSARQFPNYSSELNVNALLLGDSALYLCASSFYNRVSSPSPLHFGNGTRLTVT.

As regards this clone: Different DNA sequences within this sample yield the same CDR3. The V and J genes are TRBV4-2 and TRBJ2-5, with D uncertain. Germline CDR1 LGHNA, CDR2 YNFKEQ. This CDR3 comprises 13 residues. V lost 1 base to trimming and J lost 5 bases, with 8 bases between them. Here the CDR3 reads CASSQGPRETQYF. CDR3 in DNA: TGTGCCAGCAGCCAAGGCCCACGGGAGACCCAGTACTTC.

The rearrangement joins TRBV5-1 to TRBJ2-1, with a tentative D call TRBD2 (5 bases). CDR3 length: 17 amino acids. Germline CDR1 SGHRS, CDR2 YFSETQ. The germline V and J ends were trimmed by 4 bases and 1 base, with 18 bases remaining between them. CDR3 in DNA: TGCGCCAGCAGCCGGGCGGTTGGTAGCGCTTCCTACAATGAGCAGTTCTTC. This translates into CASSRAVGSASYNEQFF.

The chain couples TRBV4-3 to TRBJ1-4, with 10 positions matching TRBD1. CDR1 and CDR2 (germline): LGHNA, YSLEER. The CDR3 loop spans 16 amino acids. The J segment lost 5 bases and the V segment lost 4 bases, leaving 7 bases of the junction unmatched. The CDR3 bases are TGCGCCAGCAGCCTGGACAGGGGGGTAGGGAATGAAAAACTGTTTTTT. It is translated as CASSLDRGVGNEKLFF.

V is TRBV6-5 and J is TRBJ1-1; D possibly corresponds to TRBD1 (6 bases). CDR1 is MNHEY, CDR2 SVGAGI, per germline. The CDR3 has 14 residues. With 3 bases removed from V and 8 bases from J, the gap between germline ends came to 16 bases. The chain's CDR3 is CASSYITGTQEAFF. In DNA, the CDR3 is TGTGCCAGCAGTTATATAACAGGGACCCAAGAAGCTTTCTTT.

This chain connects TRBV3-1 (or the pseudogene TRBV3-2) to TRBJ2-1, with 8 bases that match TRBD2. The length of the CDR3 is 15 residues. After removal of 0 bases from V and 8 bases from J, the junction contained 6 bases not matched to a gene. Germline V gene data show CDR1 as LGHDT and CDR2 as YNNKEL (reference sequence). The DNA of the CDR3 is TGTGCCAGCAGCCAAGATTCCAGCGGGAGATATGAGCAGTTCTTC. Translating it yields CASSQDSSGRYEQFF.